These 18 T cell receptor beta chains came from one sample sequenced in a study of blood T cell repertoires in COVID-19. Data came from immunoSEQ multiplex PCR; TCRdb stores just in-frame clones and leaves some out. The sample carries some 340,000 clones, about four fifths recorded once. The source material was peripheral blood. These receptors were taken from a man aged 25 to 45 with active or convalescent COVID-19.

Comment on this clone: The same CDR3 arises from other DNA sequences in this sample as well. V gene TRBV5-1 combines with J gene TRBJ1-2; D uncertain. The CDR3 is 14 amino acids. Germline V gene lookup returns CDR1 SGHRS and CDR2 YFSETQ. Trimming cost V 0 bases and J 2 bases, with 8 bases left between them. Here the CDR3 DNA reads TGCGCCAGCAGCTTGGGGCGGTCCAACTATGGCTACACCTTC. Translation: CASSLGRSNYGYTF. Complete variable domain (other parts from reference TRBV5-1 and TRBJ1-2): KAGVTQTPRYLIKTRGQQVTLSCSPISGHRSVSWYQQTPGQGLQFLFEYFSETQRNKGNFPGRFSGRQFSNSRSEMNVSTLELGDSALYLCASSLGRSNYGYTFGSGTRLTVV.

The chain uses TRBV7-6 and TRBJ2-7, with D perhaps matching TRBD1 (5 bases). The CDR3 spans 15 residues. With 2 bases removed from V and 1 base from J, the gap between germline ends came to 12 bases. Germline CDR1 SGHVS, CDR2 FNYEAQ. The chain's CDR3 is CASSLWAGISYEQYF. CDR3 DNA: TGTGCCAGCAGCTTATGGGCAGGGATATCCTACGAGCAGTACTTC.

The chain carries TRBV5-1 and TRBJ2-2; 12 bases line up with TRBD2. CDR1 is SGHRS and CDR2 is YFSETQ in the germline V gene. V lost 1 base, J lost 0 bases, and 7 bases stayed unmatched. The CDR3 is 19 residues long. The CDR3 nucleotides are TGCGCCAGCAGCTTGAGAGGACTAGCGGGGCCCTCGAACACCGGGGAGCTGTTTTTT. This sequence encodes CASSLRGLAGPSNTGELFF.

This clone was recorded only once. The chain couples TRBV6-6 to TRBJ2-3; possibly TRBD2 for D (6 bases). V lost 5 bases and J 6 bases, leaving 21 bases between the germline ends. Germline V CDR1 and CDR2: MNHNY, SVGAGI (reference sequence). This CDR3 is built from 16 residues. In DNA form, the CDR3 reads TGTGCCAGCAGTCGAGACTCCTGGGGGGAAACGGATACGCAGTATTTT. Residues: CASSRDSWGETDTQYF.

This clone was picked up one time. The rearrangement links TRBV9 to TRBJ1-2, with D maybe TRBD1 (6 bases). The CDR3 sequence is 14 residues long. V was shortened by 6 bases and J by 3 bases, with 15 bases between the two germline ends. Germline CDR1 and CDR2: SGDLS and YYNGEE. CDR3 in amino acids: CASTRTASDYGYTF. For the CDR3, the DNA is TGTGCCAGCACCAGGACAGCCTCCGACTATGGCTACACCTTC.

The gene calls are TRBV11-2 and TRBJ2-7; D not certain. This CDR3 spans 15 amino acids. CDR1 and CDR2 from the germline V gene are SGHAT and FQNNGV. Trimming cost V 3 bases and J 0 bases, with 12 bases left between them. The CDR3 spells CASSLGRQSSYEQYF. The CDR3 DNA reads as TGTGCCAGCAGCTTGGGCAGGCAGAGCTCCTACGAGCAGTACTTC.

The chain uses TRBV18 and TRBJ2-4; D gene uncertain. Germline lookup yields CDR1 KGHSH and CDR2 LQKENI. The V and J ends lost 6 bases and 2 bases respectively, with 11 bases between them. The CDR3 spans 14 residues. CDR3 protein: CASSNQVTKNIQYF. CDR3 sequence (DNA): TGTGCCAGCTCGAATCAGGTCACCAAAAACATTCAGTACTTC.

The chain is built from TRBV15 and TRBJ2-7; 10 nucleotides agree with TRBD1. Germline V gene data show CDR1 as LNHNV and CDR2 as YYDKDF (reference sequence). The V gene end was trimmed by 3 bases and the J gene end by 8 bases; junction bases not matched to a gene: 7. CDR3 length equals 14 residues. The CDR3 is CATSSGQGGYKQYF. DNA of the CDR3: TGTGCCACCAGCAGTGGACAGGGGGGTTACAAGCAGTACTTC.

The chain links TRBV27 to TRBJ1-6; D is perhaps TRBD1 (6 bases). Germline CDR1 is MNHEY and CDR2 is SMNVEV (reference sequence). There are 17 residues in the CDR3. V was cut by 5 bases and J by 3 bases, with 17 bases left in between. CDR3 sequence (DNA): TGTGCCAGCAGTCCCCCCCCAAGAGGGGGCTATAATTCACCCCTCCACTTT. Protein product: CASSPPPRGGYNSPLHF.

The sample holds one count of this clone. V and J are TRBV11-2 and TRBJ2-7; D remains ambiguous. CDR3 length equals 12 residues. The V end lost 0 bases, the J end lost 7 bases, and 7 bases lay between the germline ends. Germline values: CDR1 SGHAT, CDR2 FQNNGV. The CDR3 is CASSLERVEQYF. As DNA, the CDR3 is TGTGCCAGCAGCTTAGAACGCGTGGAGCAGTACTTC.

The rearrangement uses TRBV4-3 and TRBJ1-1; D remains ambiguous. The V gene's germline CDR1 is LGHNA and CDR2 YSLEER. The CDR3 sequence is 17 residues long. The V end lost 0 bases, the J end lost 1 base, and 15 bases lay between the germline ends. The CDR3 DNA sequence: TGCGCCAGCAGCCAAGATCTCCGAGGGCAGTGGAACACTGAAGCTTTCTTT. Translated, it gives CASSQDLRGQWNTEAFF.

V gene TRBV28 combines with J gene TRBJ1-1, with no clear D. The germline CDR1 and CDR2 sequences are MDHEN and SYDVKM. Trimming cost V 6 bases and J 1 base, with 9 bases left between them. CDR3 length: 13 amino acids. Here the CDR3 reads CASRIQENTEAFF. The CDR3 DNA follows: TGTGCCAGCAGAATACAAGAGAACACTGAAGCTTTCTTT.

This chain connects TRBV19 to TRBJ2-7; the match to TRBD2 covers 14 bases. Germline V gene sequence: CDR1 LNHDA, CDR2 SQIVND (reference sequence). J was trimmed by 5 bases and V by 9 bases; bases with no gene match: 3. The CDR3 totals 13 residues. CDR3 nucleotide sequence: TGTGCCAGCGGGACTAGCGGGAGTAACGAGCAGTACTTC. Amino acids: CASGTSGSNEQYF.

The chain carries TRBV11-2 and TRBJ2-7, with a weak D call TRBD1 (5 bases). V gave up 4 bases and J gave up 2 bases, with 12 bases separating them. The CDR3 consists of 14 residues. CDR1 and CDR2 from the germline V gene are SGHAT and FQNNGV. DNA for the CDR3: TGTGCCAGCAGCTCTCAGGGCAATCCCTACGAGCAGTACTTC. Residues: CASSSQGNPYEQYF.

This clone showed up just a few times. V is TRBV18 and J is TRBJ1-1; D call uncertain. V was clipped by 5 bases and J by 4 bases, with 8 bases between them. This CDR3 comprises 12 residues. Germline-derived CDR1 and CDR2 are KGHSH and LQKENI. CDR3 sequence (DNA): TGTGCCAGCTCAGGGTCGGGCACTGAAGCTTTCTTT. As protein: CASSGSGTEAFF.

V gene TRBV7-2 combines with J gene TRBJ2-3, with 14 bases matching TRBD2. Unmatched junction bases numbered 4, after V lost 5 bases and J lost 6 bases. The CDR3 has 15 residues. Germline lookup yields CDR1 SGHTA and CDR2 FQGNSA. CDR3 DNA sequence: TGTGCCAGCAGCCCCCGACTAGCGGGGGGGGATACGCAGTATTTT. As protein: CASSPRLAGGDTQYF.

This clone was counted between two and nine times. J is TRBJ1-2 and V is TRBV12-3 or TRBV12-4, with D uncertain. The CDR3 length is 12 residues. Trimming shortened V by 6 bases and J by 7 bases, and 12 bases separated the two germline ends. CDR3: CASRSGGGGYTF. CDR3 DNA: TGTGCCAGCAGGTCCGGAGGAGGTGGCTACACCTTC.

V is TRBV18 and J is TRBJ2-7; possibly TRBD2 for D (5 bases). Germline V CDR1 and CDR2: KGHSH, LQKENI. CDR3 size: 19 residues. V lost 2 bases to trimming and J lost 3 bases, with 26 bases between them. The CDR3 reads CASSPGPGGGGLEDYEQYF. CDR3 in DNA: TGTGCCAGCTCACCAGGACCTGGTGGTGGTGGACTCGAAGACTACGAGCAGTACTTC.